This TCR beta chain was captured by sequencing in a study of T cells in Graves' hyperthyroidism and ophthalmopathy. Using RNA transcripts as the source, TCR beta CDR3 regions were amplified. TCR CDR3 regions were first amplified by RT-PCR with HTBI primers. TCRdb reprocessed the multiplex PCR reads with MiXCR, giving one entry per CDR3 protein. The table shows some 300,000 distinct CDR3 sequences, with less than 20% occurring only once. With 5 bases clipped from V and 8 bases from J, the junction kept 14 bases outside the gene matches. This CDR3 spans 15 amino acids. Germline assignment: CDR1 SGHTA and CDR2 FQGNSA.

The sequence came from a man between 50 and 59 years old with Graves' ophthalmopathy. The genes are TRBV7-2 and TRBJ1-1; TRBD1 agrees at 7 bases. Sequenced: blood. This CDR3 is CASSPGWRRGLEAFF. CDR3 DNA sequence: TGTGCCAGCAGCCCGGGTTGGCGCAGGGGGTTGGAAGCTTTCTTT.